This paragraph covers one T cell receptor beta chain sequence. Assignments of participants to cohorts depended upon their own reported clinical history. This specimen comes from a study of blood T cell repertoires in COVID-19. Libraries were prepared by immunoSEQ multiplex PCR; TCRdb keeps only in-frame clonotypes and omits some of them. The sample yields about 170,000 clones, about 89% seen once. This receptor was taken from a woman aged 18-29 years who had recovered from COVID-19. Sequenced material: PBMCs or T cells enriched from blood (not recorded which).

In nucleotides, the CDR3 is TGTGCCAGTAGTCCCGGGACACCATTGTATGGCTACACCTTC. This gives the protein CASSPGTPLYGYTF. The chain is built from TRBV19 and TRBJ1-2, with D possibly matching TRBD1 (6 bases). The CDR3 spans 14 residues. Germline V gives CDR1 LNHDA, CDR2 SQIVND (reference sequence). V was cut by 5 bases and J by 5 bases, with 15 bases left in between.